The TCR beta chain described here comes from a study of spatial heterogeneity in lung cancer. Regarding the study as a whole: Within tumors, counts of expanded alpha and beta TCRs tracked tumor mutation counts.

This clonotype appeared many times. Antigen specificity is unknown. Sample time point: sample taken at primary tumor resection. Tumor, nontumor lung or frozen PBMC supplied whole RNA, sequenced without sorting. Germline V gene data show CDR1 as SNHLY and CDR2 as FYNNEI. The CDR3 runs to 13 residues. Trimming took 9 bases from V and 4 from J, leaving 12 bases between them. TCRdb reanalysed the 5' RACE reads using MiXCR and keeps one entry per CDR3 protein. This sample has about 22,000 distinct CDR3 sequences, with approximately 10% found just once. The TCR sequence derives from a male donor with early-stage non-small cell lung cancer. Specimen: lung tumor tissue, collected at surgery. The chain carries TRBV2 and TRBJ1-4; D is perhaps TRBD1 (5 bases). As DNA, the CDR3 is TGTGCCAGTGCTCGGGACCATAATGAAAAACTGTTTTTT. Protein product: CASARDHNEKLFF. The complete variable domain, with remaining parts taken from reference TRBV2 and TRBJ1-4, reads EPEVTQTPSHQVTQMGQEVILRCVPISNHLYFYWYRQILGQKVEFLVSFYNNEISEKSEIFDDQFSVERPDGSNFTLKIRSTKLEDSAMYFCASARDHNEKLFFGSGTQLSVL.